Listed below are T cell receptor beta chains from one sample, sequenced in a study of T cell responses to AZD1222 COVID-19 vaccine. Measured with immunoSEQ multiplex PCR; TCRdb has only the in-frame clones, and not every one. The data hold more than 100,000 clones, with 75% to 90% observed a single time. The sequenced sample was peripheral blood, obtained 28 days after the second AZD1222 dose. The receptors here all came from an adult who received the AZD1222 COVID-19 vaccine. CDR3s include the opening cysteine and the closing phenylalanine or tryptophan. D genes are given only for firm matches. Clone size is stated in some rows and not others, as once, few, many or a class when expanded.

j_call: TRBJ1-2; d_call: .; clone_size: .; v_call: TRBV18; cdr3_aa: CASSPGPGEGYTF; cdr3_nt: TGTGCCAGCTCACCGGGCCCGGGAGAGGGCTACACCTTC
j_call: TRBJ1-1; d_call: .; clone_size: once; v_call: TRBV18; cdr3_aa: CASSPWNRDVNMNTEAFF; cdr3_nt: TGTGCCAGCTCACCATGGAATCGGGACGTAAACATGAACACTGAAGCTTTCTTT
j_call: TRBJ1-1; d_call: TRBD1; clone_size: .; v_call: TRBV5-1; cdr3_aa: CASGPGQAGTEAFF; cdr3_nt: TGCGCCAGCGGTCCCGGACAGGCGGGGACTGAAGCTTTCTTT
j_call: TRBJ1-4; d_call: .; clone_size: .; v_call: TRBV24-1; cdr3_aa: CATSDPTHGVEKLFF; cdr3_nt: TGTGCCACCAGTGATCCCACACATGGGGTTGAAAAACTGTTTTTT
j_call: TRBJ1-2; d_call: .; clone_size: .; v_call: TRBV7-9; cdr3_aa: CASSFWTDPNYGYTF; cdr3_nt: TGTGCCAGCAGCTTCTGGACTGATCCTAACTATGGCTACACCTTC
j_call: TRBJ1-5; d_call: .; clone_size: .; v_call: TRBV2; cdr3_aa: CASSESRGRGNQPQHF; cdr3_nt: TGTGCCAGCAGTGAAAGCAGGGGTAGGGGGAATCAGCCCCAGCATTTT
j_call: TRBJ2-1; d_call: TRBD1; clone_size: once; v_call: TRBV2; cdr3_aa: CASSSQGATYNEQFF; cdr3_nt: TGTGCCAGCAGTAGCCAGGGGGCTACCTACAATGAGCAGTTCTTC
j_call: TRBJ1-2; d_call: .; clone_size: .; v_call: TRBV7-2; cdr3_aa: CASSLLGLTLGGGYTF; cdr3_nt: TGTGCCAGCAGCTTACTAGGGCTAACCTTGGGAGGTGGCTACACCTTC
j_call: TRBJ1-2; d_call: TRBD1; clone_size: .; v_call: TRBV6-5; cdr3_aa: CASRPQGARGYTF; cdr3_nt: TGTGCCAGCAGGCCACAGGGGGCGCGCGGCTACACCTTC
j_call: TRBJ2-5; d_call: .; clone_size: once; v_call: TRBV7-8; cdr3_aa: CASSLPGTSGYF; cdr3_nt: TGTGCCAGCAGCTTACCCGGGACCTCCGGGTACTTC
j_call: TRBJ1-2; d_call: .; clone_size: once; v_call: TRBV7-2; cdr3_aa: CASSLTRDTNYGYTF; cdr3_nt: TGTGCCAGCAGCTTAACCAGGGACACTAACTATGGCTACACCTTC
j_call: TRBJ2-1; d_call: .; clone_size: .; v_call: TRBV7-3; cdr3_aa: CASSKTGLNNEQFF; cdr3_nt: TGTGCCAGCAGCAAAACAGGGTTGAACAATGAGCAGTTCTTC
j_call: TRBJ1-2; d_call: .; clone_size: .; v_call: TRBV14; cdr3_aa: CASSQEEFYGYTF; cdr3_nt: TGTGCCAGCAGCCAAGAAGAATTCTATGGCTACACCTTC
j_call: TRBJ1-1; d_call: .; clone_size: few; v_call: TRBV29-1; cdr3_aa: CSVRRTVLNTEAFF; cdr3_nt: TGCAGCGTTCGGCGGACAGTGCTGAACACTGAAGCTTTCTTT
j_call: TRBJ1-5; d_call: .; clone_size: .; v_call: TRBV19; cdr3_aa: CASSIDFSQPQHF; cdr3_nt: TGTGCCAGTAGTATAGATTTCTCCCAGCCCCAGCATTTT
j_call: TRBJ1-3; d_call: .; clone_size: .; v_call: TRBV18; cdr3_aa: CASSPSPGPSSGNTIYF; cdr3_nt: TGTGCCAGCTCACCTTCCCCGGGACCAAGCTCTGGAAACACCATATATTTT
j_call: TRBJ1-1; d_call: .; clone_size: .; v_call: TRBV7-2; cdr3_aa: CASSSPQGRNEAFF; cdr3_nt: TGTGCCAGCAGCTCCCCGCAGGGTCGTAATGAAGCTTTCTTT
j_call: TRBJ1-2; d_call: .; clone_size: .; v_call: TRBV7-9; cdr3_aa: CASSLASGSGYTF; cdr3_nt: TGTGCCAGCAGCTTAGCATCGGGATCTGGCTACACCTTC
j_call: TRBJ2-7; d_call: .; clone_size: .; v_call: TRBV5-4; cdr3_aa: CASSFGGASSYEQYF; cdr3_nt: TGTGCCAGCAGCTTTGGAGGCGCGAGCTCCTACGAGCAGTACTTC
j_call: TRBJ1-4; d_call: .; clone_size: once; v_call: TRBV9; cdr3_aa: CASSADILPATNEKLFF; cdr3_nt: TGTGCCAGCAGCGCTGACATACTACCCGCAACTAATGAAAAACTGTTTTTT
j_call: TRBJ1-2; d_call: .; clone_size: .; v_call: TRBV29-1; cdr3_aa: CSVESGLKVGYTF; cdr3_nt: TGCAGCGTTGAATCGGGACTAAAGGTGGGCTACACCTTC
j_call: TRBJ2-3; d_call: TRBD2; clone_size: .; v_call: TRBV3-1/TRBV3-2; cdr3_aa: CASSQDRGVSTDTQYF; cdr3_nt: TGTGCCAGCAGCCAAGATCGGGGGGTTAGCACAGATACGCAGTATTTT
j_call: TRBJ2-2; d_call: TRBD1; clone_size: .; v_call: TRBV5-1; cdr3_aa: CASSLGQGSNTGELFF; cdr3_nt: TGCGCCAGCAGCTTGGGACAGGGCTCGAACACCGGGGAGCTGTTTTTT
j_call: TRBJ1-5; d_call: .; clone_size: .; v_call: TRBV7-2; cdr3_aa: CASSLQAGAGSNQPQHF; cdr3_nt: TGTGCCAGCAGCTTACAGGCAGGGGCGGGTAGCAATCAGCCCCAGCATTTT
j_call: TRBJ1-4; d_call: .; clone_size: .; v_call: TRBV6-2/TRBV6-3; cdr3_aa: CASSYGTTEKLFF; cdr3_nt: TGTGCCAGCAGTTACGGGACAACTGAAAAACTGTTTTTT
j_call: TRBJ1-2; d_call: .; clone_size: .; v_call: TRBV9; cdr3_aa: CASSVQGGPNYGYTF; cdr3_nt: TGTGCCAGCAGCGTACAGGGAGGCCCTAACTATGGCTACACCTTC
j_call: TRBJ1-1; d_call: .; clone_size: .; v_call: TRBV10-3; cdr3_aa: CAISESGVNSEAFF; cdr3_nt: TGTGCCATCAGTGAGTCTGGGGTGAACAGTGAAGCTTTCTTT
j_call: TRBJ1-5; d_call: .; clone_size: .; v_call: TRBV7-2; cdr3_aa: CASSYRPGSSNQPQHF; cdr3_nt: TGTGCCAGCAGCTACAGACCGGGGTCGAGCAATCAGCCCCAGCATTTT
j_call: TRBJ1-6; d_call: .; clone_size: .; v_call: TRBV28; cdr3_aa: CASSPTGRSYNSPLHF; cdr3_nt: TGTGCCAGCAGTCCCACTGGTCGCTCCTATAATTCACCCCTCCACTTT
j_call: TRBJ1-1; d_call: .; clone_size: .; v_call: TRBV2; cdr3_aa: CASSRQFDEAFF; cdr3_nt: TGTGCCAGCAGTCGACAGTTCGATGAAGCTTTCTTT
j_call: TRBJ1-1; d_call: .; clone_size: .; v_call: TRBV5-1; cdr3_aa: CASSATGTYTEAFF; cdr3_nt: TGCGCCAGCAGCGCTACCGGGACATACACTGAAGCTTTCTTT
j_call: TRBJ2-2; d_call: .; clone_size: .; v_call: TRBV6-5; cdr3_aa: CASSYRAKVNTGELFF; cdr3_nt: TGTGCCAGCAGTTACAGGGCCAAAGTGAACACCGGGGAGCTGTTTTTT
j_call: TRBJ2-1; d_call: TRBD1; clone_size: .; v_call: TRBV10-3; cdr3_aa: CAIRNRDRDNEQFF; cdr3_nt: TGTGCCATCAGGAACCGGGACAGGGACAATGAGCAGTTCTTC
j_call: TRBJ1-5; d_call: TRBD1; clone_size: .; v_call: TRBV11-3; cdr3_aa: CASSWDRVGGNQPQHF; cdr3_nt: TGTGCCAGCAGCTGGGACAGGGTCGGGGGCAATCAGCCCCAGCATTTT
j_call: TRBJ2-3; d_call: .; clone_size: .; v_call: TRBV7-2; cdr3_aa: CASSLAADTQYF; cdr3_nt: TGTGCCAGCAGCTTGGCCGCAGATACGCAGTATTTT
j_call: TRBJ1-2; d_call: .; clone_size: few; v_call: TRBV7-2; cdr3_aa: CASSSDNNYGYTF; cdr3_nt: TGTGCCAGCAGCTCGGACAATAACTATGGCTACACCTTC
j_call: TRBJ2-3; d_call: TRBD2; clone_size: .; v_call: TRBV4-2; cdr3_aa: CASSRKERGSTDTQYF; cdr3_nt: TGTGCCAGCAGCCGAAAGGAGCGGGGGTCCACAGATACGCAGTATTTT
j_call: TRBJ2-7; d_call: TRBD1; clone_size: .; v_call: TRBV6-2/TRBV6-3; cdr3_aa: CASSYSGTGPSYEQYF; cdr3_nt: TGTGCCAGCAGTTACTCCGGGACAGGGCCCTCCTACGAGCAGTACTTC
j_call: TRBJ1-1; d_call: .; clone_size: .; v_call: TRBV27; cdr3_aa: CASSLGTPAAEAFF; cdr3_nt: TGTGCCAGCAGTTTAGGGACCCCCGCCGCTGAAGCTTTCTTT
j_call: TRBJ1-4; d_call: TRBD1; clone_size: .; v_call: TRBV30; cdr3_aa: CAWSVVRGRAEKLFF; cdr3_nt: TGTGCCTGGAGTGTCGTAAGGGGGCGCGCTGAAAAACTGTTTTTT
j_call: TRBJ1-2; d_call: .; clone_size: .; v_call: TRBV11-2; cdr3_aa: CASSLAGTHGGYTF; cdr3_nt: TGTGCCAGCAGCTTAGCCGGGACCCACGGGGGCTACACCTTC
j_call: TRBJ2-3; d_call: .; clone_size: .; v_call: TRBV10-2; cdr3_aa: CASASTDTQYF; cdr3_nt: TGCGCCAGCGCTAGCACAGATACGCAGTATTTT
j_call: TRBJ2-2; d_call: .; clone_size: once; v_call: TRBV19; cdr3_aa: CASSRGGGTGELFF; cdr3_nt: TGTGCCAGTAGCCGGGGTGGCGGCACCGGGGAGCTGTTTTTT
j_call: TRBJ2-3; d_call: TRBD2; clone_size: once; v_call: TRBV4-3; cdr3_aa: CASSQEPWGSGAVDTQYF; cdr3_nt: TGCGCCAGCAGCCAAGAGCCGTGGGGAAGCGGGGCGGTAGATACGCAGTATTTT
j_call: TRBJ1-6; d_call: TRBD1; clone_size: .; v_call: TRBV7-2; cdr3_aa: CASRSGTGNSPLHF; cdr3_nt: TGTGCCAGCAGATCCGGGACAGGGAACTCACCCCTCCACTTT
j_call: TRBJ1-2; d_call: .; clone_size: .; v_call: TRBV5-8; cdr3_aa: CASSQWDYGYTF; cdr3_nt: TGTGCCAGCAGCCAGTGGGACTATGGCTACACCTTC
j_call: TRBJ2-5; d_call: TRBD1; clone_size: .; v_call: TRBV5-1; cdr3_aa: CASSLTGGKETQYF; cdr3_nt: TGCGCCAGCAGCCTGACAGGGGGTAAAGAGACCCAGTACTTC
j_call: TRBJ1-2; d_call: .; clone_size: .; v_call: TRBV12-3/TRBV12-4; cdr3_aa: CAINPVGLYGYTF; cdr3_nt: TGTGCCATCAATCCAGTCGGCCTATATGGCTACACCTTC
j_call: TRBJ1-1; d_call: .; clone_size: .; v_call: TRBV2; cdr3_aa: CASSPAGLGAFF; cdr3_nt: TGTGCCAGCAGCCCCGCTGGCCTTGGGGCTTTCTTT
j_call: TRBJ2-2; d_call: .; clone_size: .; v_call: TRBV5-4; cdr3_aa: CASTKTGPNTGELFF; cdr3_nt: TGTGCCAGCACCAAAACAGGGCCGAACACCGGGGAGCTGTTTTTT
j_call: TRBJ1-3; d_call: .; clone_size: .; v_call: TRBV9; cdr3_aa: CASQTDSGNTIYF; cdr3_nt: TGTGCCAGCCAGACAGACTCTGGAAACACCATATATTTT
j_call: TRBJ1-1; d_call: TRBD1; clone_size: .; v_call: TRBV4-3; cdr3_aa: CASSQDGARRGRAFF; cdr3_nt: TGCGCCAGCAGCCAAGATGGGGCCCGGAGGGGGCGAGCTTTCTTT
j_call: TRBJ1-2; d_call: .; clone_size: .; v_call: TRBV28; cdr3_aa: CASSLGQFYGYTF; cdr3_nt: TGTGCCAGCAGTTTGGGGCAATTCTATGGCTACACCTTC
j_call: TRBJ1-2; d_call: .; clone_size: .; v_call: TRBV28; cdr3_aa: CASSSAGVNYGYTF; cdr3_nt: TGTGCCAGCAGTTCGGCAGGAGTCAACTATGGCTACACCTTC